Listed below are T cell receptor beta chains from one sample, sequenced in a study of regulatory T cells in long-lasting Graves disease. One entry per CDR3 protein, called by TCRdb with MiXCR from the multiplex PCR reads. The data contain a few hundred thousand distinct CDR3 sequences, less than 25% of them singletons. Sample: peripheral blood mononuclear cells (PBMCs), taken when the disease was refractory, from a patient treated with antithyroid drugs. The receptors come from a female donor with Graves disease. The CDR3 runs from the conserved cysteine through the conserved F or W. Fields, in order: D gene, clone size, J gene, CDR3 length, V gene, CDR3 protein, CDR3 DNA. D genes are given only for firm matches. Only some rows state a clone size, as once, few, many or a class for expanded clones.

TRBD1	-	TRBJ1-2	15	TRBV5-4	CASSFVSGGYDGYTF	TGTGCCAGCAGCTTTGTGTCAGGGGGCTATGATGGCTACACCTTC
TRBD1	many	TRBJ1-6	20	TRBV28	CASSLGTGPLLVPDNSPLHF	TGTGCCAGCAGTTTAGGGACAGGTCCGTTGCTGGTCCCCGATAATTCACCCCTCCACTTT
-	-	TRBJ1-1	13	TRBV9	CASSVPGNTEAFF	TGTGCCAGCAGCGTACCAGGTAACACTGAAGCTTTCTTT
TRBD2	few	TRBJ2-2	17	TRBV24-1	CATGFDRRGANTGELFF	TGTGCCACCGGATTCGATAGGCGGGGGGCTAACACCGGGGAGCTGTTTTTT
TRBD2	-	TRBJ2-6	15	TRBV2	CASRAGRGASNVLTF	TGTGCCAGCCGGGCGGGGCGGGGGGCCTCCAACGTCCTGACTTTC
-	-	TRBJ1-6	14	TRBV20-1	CSASKGGRESPLHF	TGCAGTGCTTCCAAAGGGGGAAGAGAATCACCCCTCCACTTT
TRBD2	few	TRBJ2-3	14	TRBV20-1	CSARLAGRTDTQYF	TGCAGTGCTAGACTAGCGGGCCGCACAGATACGCAGTATTTT
TRBD1	many	TRBJ1-5	16	TRBV6-5	CASSYQDRRSNQPQHF	TGTGCCAGCAGTTACCAGGACAGGAGAAGCAATCAGCCCCAGCATTTT
-	many	TRBJ1-1	13	TRBV2	CASSSWGNTEAFF	TGTGCCAGCAGTTCCTGGGGGAACACTGAAGCTTTCTTT
TRBD1	-	TRBJ2-2	14	TRBV19	CASRDRERTGELFF	TGTGCCAGCAGAGACAGGGAGAGGACCGGGGAGCTGTTTTTT
-	few	TRBJ2-7	12	TRBV7-2	CASSPRGHEQYF	TGTGCCAGCAGCCCGCGGGGCCACGAGCAGTACTTC
-	many	TRBJ2-6	14	TRBV30	CAWSPGSGANVLTF	TGTGCCTGGAGTCCAGGGTCTGGGGCCAACGTCCTGACTTTC
TRBD1	-	TRBJ1-6	15	TRBV6-2/TRBV6-3	CASSERRDRVSPLHF	TGTGCCAGCAGTGAACGCCGGGACAGGGTTTCACCCCTCCACTTT
-	many	TRBJ1-1	16	TRBV7-2	CASSLEVVVMNTEAFF	TGTGCCAGCAGCTTAGAGGTGGTTGTGATGAACACTGAAGCTTTCTTT
-	few	TRBJ2-2	21	TRBV6-2/TRBV6-3	CASSYSSFPGAELINTGELFF	TGTGCCAGCAGTTACTCGAGTTTTCCGGGGGCGGAACTTATAAACACCGGGGAGCTGTTTTTT